This T cell receptor beta chain came from a study of technical replicates of blood from a few donors. Some clones are missing from TCRdb's copy, which holds only in-frame ones; the method was immunoSEQ multiplex PCR. The data show just over 80,000 clones, around 96% seen once. The source is a human donor in good health. Sequencing was performed on T cells isolated from PBMCs.

The CDR3 DNA reads as TGTGCCAGCAGCATCTGGCTAGCGGACTACAATGAGCAGTTCTTC. It is translated as CASSIWLADYNEQFF. The V and J genes are TRBV27 and TRBJ2-1; 7 bases line up with TRBD2. Germline CDR1 reads MNHEY; CDR2 reads SMNVEV (reference sequence). The CDR3 contains 15 residues. Trimming cost V 6 bases and J 3 bases; bases outside gene matches: 8.